The 21 T cell receptor beta chains listed next were all sequenced from one sample in a study of breast tumors, draining lymph nodes, adjacent tissues. Each CDR3 protein gets one entry after TCRdb re-called the multiplex PCR reads with MiXCR. The sample consists of some 150,000 distinct CDR3 sequences, more than 25% of them appearing once. Axillary draining lymph nodes of breast cancer patients supplied the node samples. Sequenced: axillary lymph node tissue. These receptors all come from a female donor with breast cancer. Some clones in this sample may be carry-over from other donors' samples.

Comments on this clonotype: The CDR3 ends on some other residue instead of the conserved phenylalanine or tryptophan, so this is likely a read error. Because the CDR3's place on the DNA is in doubt, the DNA is left out and the CDR3 is given as listed by TCRdb. This chain connects TRBV20-1 to TRBJ2-5; the D segment call TRBD1 is taken from the table without a DNA check. The CDR3 sequence runs 16 residues, both termini included. Germline-derived CDR1 and CDR2 are DFQATT and SNEGSKA (reference sequence). The CDR3 loop is CSARAGQGNYGYTFGS.

There are many counts of this clonotype. The chain recombines TRBV16 with TRBJ1-2; weak D call: TRBD1 (5 bases). Trimming removed 7 bases at V and 5 bases at J, with 8 bases between. Germline assignment: CDR1 KGHSY and CDR2 FQNENV. The CDR3 runs 11 residues. This chain's CDR3 is CASTPGYGYTF. Written as DNA, the CDR3 is TGTGCCAGCACGCCAGGGTATGGCTACACCTTC. Using reference TRBV16 and TRBJ1-2 for the parts outside the CDR3, the full variable domain is GEEVAQTPKHLVRGEGQKAKLYCAPIKGHSYVFWYQQVLKNEFKFLISFQNENVFDETGMPKERFSAKCLPNSPCSLEIQATKLEDSAVYFCASTPGYGYTFGSGTRLTVV.

V and J are TRBV2 and TRBJ2-5, with TRBD1 as a possible D gene (6 bases). The V gene's germline CDR1 is SNHLY and CDR2 FYNNEI. V lost 2 bases to trimming and J lost 5 bases, with 15 bases between them. CDR3 length equals 15 residues. This chain's CDR3 is CASSEQGGRGETQYF. The DNA of the CDR3 is TGTGCCAGCAGTGAACAGGGTGGAAGGGGGGAGACCCAGTACTTC.

This clonotype has a handful of counts. With a much larger clone just one base away, this may be a read error. This CDR3 is missing its conserved last phenylalanine or tryptophan, likely due to a read error. The V and J genes are TRBV12-3 or TRBV12-4 and TRBJ2-5; 8 bases map to TRBD1. V lost 6 bases, J lost 5 bases, and 14 bases stayed unmatched. The CDR3 is made up of 16 amino acids. CDR3 coding DNA: TGTGCCAGCAGGCTAGGACAGGGTTGGGCGGGGGAGACCCAGTACCTC. It is translated as CASRLGQGWAGETQYL.

This clonotype was found a few times. Being one base from a much bigger clone, this may be a read error. The chain joins TRBV6-5 to TRBJ2-3; D uncertain. V was trimmed by 7 bases and J by 4 bases, leaving 18 bases between them. Germline V lookup: CDR1 MNHEY, CDR2 SVGAGI. CDR3 length equals 15 residues. The CDR3 region has the DNA TGTGCCAGCATTTTTTCTACCGGGTCCGCAGATACGCAGTATTTT. It is translated as CASIFSTGSADTQYF.

This clonotype came up many times. This chain links TRBV7-6 with TRBJ2-7, with 9 bases aligning to TRBD1. Germline-derived CDR1 and CDR2 are SGHVS and FNYEAQ. This CDR3 region has 15 residues. J was trimmed by 5 bases and V by 3 bases; bases with no gene match: 8. Written as DNA, the CDR3 is TGTGCCAGCAGCTTTATCGGGACAGGGAATGACGAGCAGTACTTC. Protein sequence: CASSFIGTGNDEQYF.

This chain uses TRBV20-1 with TRBJ2-7; a weak D match, TRBD1 (7 bases). Germline V gives CDR1 DFQATT, CDR2 SNEGSKA (reference sequence). This CDR3 comprises 18 residues. Trimming removed 5 bases from V and 0 bases from J, with 26 bases in between. This CDR3 reads CSAWGPAGGSPGSYEQYF. The CDR3 nucleotides are TGCAGTGCTTGGGGGCCCGCAGGGGGGTCCCCGGGCTCCTACGAGCAGTACTTC.

The table lists this clonotype with a few counts. This may come from a read error, since a much larger clone is one base off. This is likely a read error, given that the CDR3 carries no conserved phenylalanine or tryptophan at its end. The V and J genes are TRBV28 and TRBJ2-5; D uncertain. Germline CDR1 reads MDHEN; CDR2 reads SYDVKM. This CDR3 is built from 13 residues. With 2 bases removed from V and 8 bases from J, the gap between germline ends came to 12 bases. CDR3 sequence: CASSLVEGSTQYS. CDR3 bases: TGTGCCAGCAGTTTAGTTGAAGGTTCCACCCAGTACTCC.

The sample holds many counts of this clonotype. J is TRBJ1-2 and V is TRBV28, with D perhaps TRBD1 (5 bases). V was pared by 2 bases and J by 5 bases, with 12 bases between. The CDR3 loop spans 14 amino acids. Germline CDR1 is MDHEN and CDR2 is SYDVKM. In DNA form, the CDR3 reads TGTGCCAGCAGTTTAGGCTGGGGGGGGTATGGCTACACCTTC. As protein: CASSLGWGGYGYTF.

The rearrangement links TRBV27 to TRBJ1-6; D is unresolved. The CDR3 contains 9 residues. Trimming pared 5 bases from V and 18 bases from J, leaving 8 bases between. Germline CDR1 reads MNHEY; CDR2 reads SMNVEV (reference sequence). The CDR3 loop reads CASSPHPHF. The CDR3 DNA is TGTGCCAGCAGTCCACACCCCCACTTT.

This clonotype was recorded many times. CDR3 DNA: TGTGCCAGCAGCCTTAGCAATGAGCAGTTCTTC. Encoded protein: CASSLSNEQFF. This chain uses TRBV7-9 with TRBJ2-1; no definite D call. Germline CDR1 is SEHNR and CDR2 is FQNEAQ (reference sequence). CDR3 length equals 11 residues. V was trimmed by 5 bases and J by 6 bases, leaving 5 bases between them. The entire variable domain, with the rest obtained from reference TRBV7-9 and TRBJ2-1, is as follows: DTGVSQNPRHKITKRGQNVTFRCDPISEHNRLYWYRQTLGQGPEFLTYFQNEAQLEKSRLLSDRFSAERPKGSFSTLEIQRTEQGDSAMYLCASSLSNEQFFGPGTRLTVL.

About this clonotype: With a much larger clone just one base away, this may be a read error. The gene calls are TRBV5-8 and TRBJ2-1; D might be TRBD1 (5 bases). From germline, CDR1 is SGHTS and CDR2 YDEGEE. The CDR3 consists of 14 residues. CDR3 bases: TGTGCCAGCAGCTTGGCCGTCAGGGCACATGAGCAGCTCTTC. Translated: CASSLAVRAHEQLF. The variable domain in full, completed from reference TRBV5-8 and TRBJ2-1, reads EAGVTQSPTHLIKTRGQQATLRCSPISGHTSVYWYQQALGLGLQFLLWYDEGEERNRGNFPPRFSGRQFPNYSSELNVNALELEDSALYLCASSLAVRAHEQLFGPGTRLTVL.

V usage is TRBV24-1 and J usage is TRBJ2-7, with D perhaps matching TRBD1 (6 bases). The CDR3 length is 13 residues. Germline V gene sequence: CDR1 KGHDR, CDR2 SFDVKD. The V end was cut by 3 bases, the J end by 4 bases, with 9 bases between. DNA for the CDR3: TGTGCCACCAGTGATACCAGGGGATACGAGCAGTACTTC. Amino acid sequence: CATSDTRGYEQYF.

With respect to this clonotype: An end of the junction does not agree with germline; a read error may underlie this. The chain couples TRBV29-1 to TRBJ2-3, with unresolved D. Germline CDR1 is SQVTM and CDR2 is ANQGSEA. This CDR3 has 11 residues. For the CDR3, the DNA is TGCAGCTTTGACCGGTCAGATACGCAGTATTTT. Amino acids: CSFDRSDTQYF.

The sample holds many counts of this clonotype. The chain carries TRBV3-1 and TRBJ1-4, with 7 positions matching TRBD1. Per germline, CDR1 LGHDT and CDR2 YNNKEL (reference sequence). V was pared by 1 base and J by 7 bases, with 9 bases of the junction left unmatched. The CDR3 totals 16 residues. CDR3 nucleotides: TGTGCCAGCAGCCAAGTCTCAGCCCCAGGGGGTGAAAAACTGTTTTTT. The encoded protein is CASSQVSAPGGEKLFF.

In this sample, this clonotype turned up many times. The rearrangement links TRBV6-2 or TRBV6-3 to TRBJ2-1, with 8 bases aligning to TRBD2. After removal of 5 bases from V and 9 bases from J, the junction contained 0 bases not matched to a gene. CDR1 is MNHEY, CDR2 SVGEGT, per germline. The CDR3 runs to 11 residues. The CDR3 loop reads CASSAGGEQFF. The CDR3 DNA reads as TGTGCCAGCAGTGCGGGAGGTGAGCAGTTCTTC.

This clonotype was counted many times. V and J are TRBV15 and TRBJ1-6; D possibly corresponds to TRBD1 (5 bases). The CDR3 loop spans 14 amino acids. Trimming took 1 base from V and 14 from J, leaving 15 bases between them. Germline CDR1 LNHNV, CDR2 YYDKDF (reference sequence). The CDR3 DNA reads as TGTGCCACCAGCAGAGCTGGGGAGGGGTTCACCCTCCACTTT. It encodes CATSRAGEGFTLHF.

Concerning this clonotype itself: No conserved phenylalanine or tryptophan ends this CDR3, so it is likely a read error. Because the CDR3's place on the DNA is in doubt, the DNA is left out and the CDR3 is given as listed by TCRdb. J is TRBJ1-4 and V is TRBV5-1; TRBD1, as called in the table, went unchecked against the DNA. The CDR3 spans 11 residues, counting both ends. Per germline, CDR1 SGHRS and CDR2 YFSETQ. Here the CDR3 reads CASSLDGYRVS.

This clonotype was seen ten or more times. The genes are TRBV5-1 and TRBJ2-5, with a weak D call TRBD1 (5 bases). Trimming took off 0 bases at V and 7 bases at J, with 13 bases between the two ends. The CDR3 covers 14 residues. Per the germline V gene, CDR1 is SGHRS and CDR2 is YFSETQ. The CDR3 coding sequence is TGCGCCAGCAGCTTGGATAAGGGGCTGGGGACCCAGTACTTC. Protein sequence: CASSLDKGLGTQYF.

V and J are TRBV20-1 and TRBJ2-5; TRBD1 agrees at 7 bases. CDR1 DFQATT and CDR2 SNEGSKA come from the germline V gene (reference sequence). Losses at the gene ends were 2 bases for V and 5 bases for J; bases not matched to a gene: 2. The CDR3 runs to 12 residues. The CDR3 DNA reads TGCAGTGCTAGATTGACAGGGGAGACCCAGTACTTC. This sequence encodes CSARLTGETQYF.

This clonotype was seen repeatedly, ten times or more. V gene TRBV5-1 combines with J gene TRBJ2-5; 10 bases are a match to TRBD2. The trim removed 3 bases at V and 3 bases at J, leaving 2 bases unmatched. Per the germline V gene, CDR1 is SGHRS and CDR2 is YFSETQ. The CDR3 has 14 residues. The CDR3 reads CASSSTSGKETQYF. CDR3 sequence (DNA): TGCGCCAGCAGCTCAACTAGCGGGAAAGAGACCCAGTACTTC.